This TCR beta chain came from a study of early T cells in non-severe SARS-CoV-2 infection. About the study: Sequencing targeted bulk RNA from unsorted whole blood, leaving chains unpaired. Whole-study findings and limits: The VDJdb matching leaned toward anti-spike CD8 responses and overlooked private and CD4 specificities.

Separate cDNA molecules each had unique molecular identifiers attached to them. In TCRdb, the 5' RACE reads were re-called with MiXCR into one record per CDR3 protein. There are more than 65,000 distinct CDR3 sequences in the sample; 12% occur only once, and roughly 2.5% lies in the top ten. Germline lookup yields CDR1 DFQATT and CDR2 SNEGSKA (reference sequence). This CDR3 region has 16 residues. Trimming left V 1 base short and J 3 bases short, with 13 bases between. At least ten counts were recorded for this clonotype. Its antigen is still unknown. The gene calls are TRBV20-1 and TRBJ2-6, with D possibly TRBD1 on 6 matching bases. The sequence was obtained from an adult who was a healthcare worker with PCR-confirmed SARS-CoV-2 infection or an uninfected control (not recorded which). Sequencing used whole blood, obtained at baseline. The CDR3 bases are TGCAGTGCTAGAGCCTATTCAGGGGATGGGGCCAACGTCCTGACTTTC. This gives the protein CSARAYSGDGANVLTF.